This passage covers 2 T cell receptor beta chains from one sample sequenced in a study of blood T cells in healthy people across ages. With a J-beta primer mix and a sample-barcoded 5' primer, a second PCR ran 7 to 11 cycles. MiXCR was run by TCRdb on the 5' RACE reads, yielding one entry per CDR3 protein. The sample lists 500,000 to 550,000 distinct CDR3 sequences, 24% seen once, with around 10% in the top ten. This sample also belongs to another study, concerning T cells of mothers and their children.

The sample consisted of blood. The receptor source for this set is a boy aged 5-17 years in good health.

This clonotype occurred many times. CDR3 region: CASSNTDTQYF. CDR3 DNA sequence: TGTGCCAGCAGCAACACAGATACGCAGTATTTT. The chain uses TRBV28 and TRBJ2-3; D remains unclear. Germline values: CDR1 MDHEN, CDR2 SYDVKM. Trimming left V 6 bases short and J 2 bases short, with 3 bases between. This CDR3 comprises 11 residues.

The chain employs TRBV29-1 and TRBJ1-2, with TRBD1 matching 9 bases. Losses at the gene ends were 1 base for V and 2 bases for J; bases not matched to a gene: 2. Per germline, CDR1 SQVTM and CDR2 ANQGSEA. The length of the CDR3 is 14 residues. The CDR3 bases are TGCAGCGTTGAAGTACAGGGGGCAAACTATGGCTACACCTTC. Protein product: CSVEVQGANYGYTF.